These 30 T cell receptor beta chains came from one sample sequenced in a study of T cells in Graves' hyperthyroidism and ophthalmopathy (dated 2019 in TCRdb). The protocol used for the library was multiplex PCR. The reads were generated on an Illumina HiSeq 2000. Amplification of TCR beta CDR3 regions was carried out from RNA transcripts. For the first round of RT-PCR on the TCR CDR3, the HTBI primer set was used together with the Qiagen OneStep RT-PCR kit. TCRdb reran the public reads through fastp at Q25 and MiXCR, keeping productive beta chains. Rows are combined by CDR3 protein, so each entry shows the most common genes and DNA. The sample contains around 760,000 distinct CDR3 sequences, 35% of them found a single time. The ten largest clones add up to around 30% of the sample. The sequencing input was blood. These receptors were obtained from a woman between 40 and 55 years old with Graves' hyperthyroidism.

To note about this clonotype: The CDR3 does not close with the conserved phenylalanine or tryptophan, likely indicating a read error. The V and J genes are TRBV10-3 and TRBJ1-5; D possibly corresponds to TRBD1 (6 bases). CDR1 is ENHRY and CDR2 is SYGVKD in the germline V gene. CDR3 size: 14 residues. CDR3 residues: CASSLRTADWPQHS. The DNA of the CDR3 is TGTGCCAGCAGTCTCCGGACAGCAGATTGGCCCCAGCATTCT.

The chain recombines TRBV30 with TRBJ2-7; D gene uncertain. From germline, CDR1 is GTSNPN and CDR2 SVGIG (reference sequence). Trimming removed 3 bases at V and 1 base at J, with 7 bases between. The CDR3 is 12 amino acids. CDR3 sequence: CAWSSDSYEQYF. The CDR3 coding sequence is TGTGCCTGGAGCAGTGATTCCTACGAGCAGTACTTC. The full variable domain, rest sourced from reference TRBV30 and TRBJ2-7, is SQTIHQWPATLVQPVGSPLSLECTVEGTSNPNLYWYRQAAGRGLQLLFYSVGIGQISSEVPQNLSASRPQDRQFILSSKKLLLSDSGFYLCAWSSDSYEQYFGPGTRLTVT.

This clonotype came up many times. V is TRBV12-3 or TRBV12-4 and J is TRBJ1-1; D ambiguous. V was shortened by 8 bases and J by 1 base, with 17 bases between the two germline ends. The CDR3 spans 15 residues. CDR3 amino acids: CASCEAGWSNTEAFF. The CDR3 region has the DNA TGTGCCAGCTGCGAAGCGGGGTGGTCGAACACTGAAGCTTTCTTT.

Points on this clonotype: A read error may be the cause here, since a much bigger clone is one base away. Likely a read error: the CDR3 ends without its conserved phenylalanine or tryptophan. The CDR3: CASSGSGHYGYTS. CDR3 nucleotides: TGTGCCAGCAGCGGGTCCGGACACTATGGCTACACCTCC. This chain connects TRBV7-2 to TRBJ1-2; D not resolved. This CDR3 is built from 13 residues. Germline loops: CDR1 SGHTA, CDR2 FQGNSA. Trimming removed 5 bases at V and 3 bases at J, with 10 bases between.

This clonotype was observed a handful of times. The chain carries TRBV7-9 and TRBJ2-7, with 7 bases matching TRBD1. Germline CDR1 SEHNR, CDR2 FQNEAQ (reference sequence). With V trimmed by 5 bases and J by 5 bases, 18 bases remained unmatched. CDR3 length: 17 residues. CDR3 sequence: CASSPYVRQGFGDEQYF. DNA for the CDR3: TGTGCCAGCAGCCCGTACGTACGACAGGGTTTCGGTGACGAGCAGTACTTC.

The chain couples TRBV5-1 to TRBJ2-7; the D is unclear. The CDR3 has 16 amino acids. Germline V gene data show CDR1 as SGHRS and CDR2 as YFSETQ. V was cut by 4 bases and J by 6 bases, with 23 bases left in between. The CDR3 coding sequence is TGCGCCAGCAGCCAATACCCCTCACAAGATACCTGCGAGCAGTACTTC. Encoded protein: CASSQYPSQDTCEQYF.

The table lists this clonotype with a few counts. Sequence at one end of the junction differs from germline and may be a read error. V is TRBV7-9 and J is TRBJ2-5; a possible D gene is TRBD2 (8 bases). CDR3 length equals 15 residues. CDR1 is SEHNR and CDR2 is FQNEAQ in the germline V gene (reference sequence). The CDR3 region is CASCRREGAGETQYF. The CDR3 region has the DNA TGCGCCAGCTGTCGACGGGAGGGGGCAGGGGAGACCCAGTACTTC.

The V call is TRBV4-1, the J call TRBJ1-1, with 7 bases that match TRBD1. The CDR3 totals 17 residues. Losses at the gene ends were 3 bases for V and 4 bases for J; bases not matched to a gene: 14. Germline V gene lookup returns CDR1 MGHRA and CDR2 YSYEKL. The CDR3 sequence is CASSQIAFDRDGTEAFF. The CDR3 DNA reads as TGCGCCAGCAGCCAGATTGCTTTCGACAGGGATGGCACTGAAGCTTTCTTT.

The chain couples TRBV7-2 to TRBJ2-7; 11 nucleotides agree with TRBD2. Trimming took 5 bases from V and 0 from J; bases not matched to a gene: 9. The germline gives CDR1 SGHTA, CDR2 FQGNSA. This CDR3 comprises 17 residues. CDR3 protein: CASSLQTSGTSSYEQYF. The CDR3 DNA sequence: TGTGCCAGCAGCCTCCAGACTAGCGGGACTAGCTCCTACGAGCAGTACTTC. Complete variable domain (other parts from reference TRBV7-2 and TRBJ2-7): GAGVSQSPSNKVTEKGKDVELRCDPISGHTALYWYRQSLGQGLEFLIYFQGNSAPDKSGLPSDRFSAERTGGSVSTLTIQRTQQEDSAVYLCASSLQTSGTSSYEQYFGPGTRLTVT.

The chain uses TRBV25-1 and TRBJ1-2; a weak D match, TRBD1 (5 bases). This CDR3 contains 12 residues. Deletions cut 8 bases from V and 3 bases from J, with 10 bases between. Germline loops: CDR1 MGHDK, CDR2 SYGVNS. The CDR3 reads CASRGTDYGYTF. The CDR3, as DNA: TGTGCCAGCCGTGGGACCGACTATGGCTACACCTTC.

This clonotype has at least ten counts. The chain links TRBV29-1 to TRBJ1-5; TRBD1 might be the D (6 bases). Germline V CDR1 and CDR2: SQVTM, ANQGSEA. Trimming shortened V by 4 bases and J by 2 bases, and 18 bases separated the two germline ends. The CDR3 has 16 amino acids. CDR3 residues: CSVVVQGIIGNQPQHF. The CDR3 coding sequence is TGCAGCGTTGTCGTGCAGGGGATTATTGGCAATCAGCCCCAGCATTTT.

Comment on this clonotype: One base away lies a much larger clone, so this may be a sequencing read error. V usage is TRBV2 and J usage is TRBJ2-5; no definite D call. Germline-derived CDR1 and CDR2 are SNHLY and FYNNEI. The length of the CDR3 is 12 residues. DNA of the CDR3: TGTGCCAGCAGTGATGTGGTGGAGACCCAGTGCTTC. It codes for CASSDVVETQCF.

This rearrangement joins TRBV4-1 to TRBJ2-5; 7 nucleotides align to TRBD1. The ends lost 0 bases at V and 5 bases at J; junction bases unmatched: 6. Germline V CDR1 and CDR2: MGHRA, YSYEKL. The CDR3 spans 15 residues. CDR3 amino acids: CASSQEDRFFETQYF. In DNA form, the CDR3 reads TGCGCCAGCAGCCAAGAGGACAGGTTCTTTGAGACCCAGTACTTC.

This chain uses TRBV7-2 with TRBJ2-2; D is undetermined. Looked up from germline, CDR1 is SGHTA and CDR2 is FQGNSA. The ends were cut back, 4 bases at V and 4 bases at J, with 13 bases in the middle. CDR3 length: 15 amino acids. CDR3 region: CASSSYAPGTGELFF. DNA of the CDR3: TGTGCCAGCAGCTCCTATGCCCCGGGCACCGGGGAGCTGTTTTTT.

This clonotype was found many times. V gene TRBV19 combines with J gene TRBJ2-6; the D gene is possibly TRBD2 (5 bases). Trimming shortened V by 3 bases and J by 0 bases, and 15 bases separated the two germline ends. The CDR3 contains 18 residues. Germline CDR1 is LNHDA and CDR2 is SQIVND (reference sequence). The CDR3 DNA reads TGTGCCAGTAGTATTAGGATAAGAGGGTTCTCTGGGGCCAACGTCCTGACTTTC. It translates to CASSIRIRGFSGANVLTF.

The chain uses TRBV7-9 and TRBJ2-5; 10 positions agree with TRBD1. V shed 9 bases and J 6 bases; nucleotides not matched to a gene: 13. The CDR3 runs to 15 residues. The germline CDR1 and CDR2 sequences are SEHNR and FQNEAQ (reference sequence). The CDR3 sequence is CARTIGQGGQKTQYF. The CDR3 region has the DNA TGTGCCAGAACTATCGGACAGGGGGGGCAGAAGACCCAGTACTTC.

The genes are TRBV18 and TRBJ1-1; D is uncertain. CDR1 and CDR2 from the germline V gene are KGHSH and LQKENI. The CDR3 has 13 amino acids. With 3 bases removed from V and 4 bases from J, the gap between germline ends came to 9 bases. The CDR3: CASSPGESTEAFF. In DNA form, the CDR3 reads TGTGCCAGCTCACCTGGGGAGAGCACTGAAGCTTTCTTT.

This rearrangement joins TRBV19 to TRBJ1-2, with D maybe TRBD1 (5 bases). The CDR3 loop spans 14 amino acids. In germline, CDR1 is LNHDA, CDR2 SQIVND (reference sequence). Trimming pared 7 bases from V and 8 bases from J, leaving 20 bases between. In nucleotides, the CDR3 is TGTGCCAGTATACCCTCCCGAGACAGACGGGGCTACACCTTC. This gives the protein CASIPSRDRRGYTF.

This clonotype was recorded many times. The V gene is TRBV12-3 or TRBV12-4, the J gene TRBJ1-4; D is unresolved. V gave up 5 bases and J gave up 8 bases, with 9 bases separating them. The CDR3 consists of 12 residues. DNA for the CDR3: TGTGCCAGCAGTGAATCGAGGGAAAAACTGTTTTTT. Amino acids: CASSESREKLFF.

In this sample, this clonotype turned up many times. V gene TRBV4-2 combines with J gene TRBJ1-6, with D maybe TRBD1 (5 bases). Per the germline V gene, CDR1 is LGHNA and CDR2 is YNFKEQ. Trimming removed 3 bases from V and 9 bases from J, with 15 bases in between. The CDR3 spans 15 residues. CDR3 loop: CASSHPGQGSSPLHF. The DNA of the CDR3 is TGTGCCAGCAGCCACCCAGGGCAGGGAAGTTCACCCCTCCACTTT.

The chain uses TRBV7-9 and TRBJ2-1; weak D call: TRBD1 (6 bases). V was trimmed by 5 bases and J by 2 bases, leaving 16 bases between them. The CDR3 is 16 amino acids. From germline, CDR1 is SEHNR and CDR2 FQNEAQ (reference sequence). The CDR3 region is CASSQGFGDAYNEQFF. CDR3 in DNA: TGTGCCAGCAGCCAGGGGTTTGGGGATGCCTACAATGAGCAGTTCTTC.

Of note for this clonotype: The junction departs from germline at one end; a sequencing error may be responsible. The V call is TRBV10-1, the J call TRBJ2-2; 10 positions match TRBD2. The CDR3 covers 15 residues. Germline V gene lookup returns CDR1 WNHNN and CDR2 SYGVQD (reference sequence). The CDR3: CASSAAGGNTGELFF. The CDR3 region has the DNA TGTGCCAGCAGCGCAGCGGGGGGGAACACCGGGGAGCTTTTTTTT.

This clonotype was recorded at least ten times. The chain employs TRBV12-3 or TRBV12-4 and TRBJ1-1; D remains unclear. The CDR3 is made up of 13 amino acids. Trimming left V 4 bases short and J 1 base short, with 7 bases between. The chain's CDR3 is CASSSVPNTEAFF. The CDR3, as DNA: TGTGCCAGCAGTTCGGTTCCGAACACTGAAGCTTTCTTT.

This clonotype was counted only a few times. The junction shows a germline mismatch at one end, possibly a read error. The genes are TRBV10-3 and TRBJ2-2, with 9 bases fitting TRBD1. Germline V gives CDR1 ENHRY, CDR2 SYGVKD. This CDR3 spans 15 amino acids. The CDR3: CASSWDRAYTGELFF. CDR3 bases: TGTGCCAGCAGTTGGGACAGGGCTTACACCGGGGAGCTGTTTTTT.

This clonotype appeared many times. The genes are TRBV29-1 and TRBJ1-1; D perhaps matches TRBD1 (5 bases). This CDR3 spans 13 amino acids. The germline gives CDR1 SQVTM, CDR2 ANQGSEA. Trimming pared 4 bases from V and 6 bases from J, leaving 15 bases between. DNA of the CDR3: TGCAGCGTTGCCAGTCAGGGATCGGCTGAAGCTTTCTTT. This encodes CSVASQGSAEAFF.

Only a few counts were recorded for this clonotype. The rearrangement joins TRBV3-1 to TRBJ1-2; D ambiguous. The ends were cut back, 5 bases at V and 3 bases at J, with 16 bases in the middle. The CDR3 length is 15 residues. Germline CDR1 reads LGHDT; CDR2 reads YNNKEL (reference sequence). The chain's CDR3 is CASSSYLAGHYGYTF. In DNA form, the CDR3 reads TGTGCCAGCAGCTCATACCTCGCAGGACACTATGGCTACACCTTC. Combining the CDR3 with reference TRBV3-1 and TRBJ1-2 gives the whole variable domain DTAVSQTPKYLVTQMGNDKSIKCEQNLGHDTMYWYKQDSKKFLKIMFSYNNKELIINETVPNRFSPKSPDKAHLNLHINSLELGDSAVYFCASSSYLAGHYGYTFGSGTRLTVV.

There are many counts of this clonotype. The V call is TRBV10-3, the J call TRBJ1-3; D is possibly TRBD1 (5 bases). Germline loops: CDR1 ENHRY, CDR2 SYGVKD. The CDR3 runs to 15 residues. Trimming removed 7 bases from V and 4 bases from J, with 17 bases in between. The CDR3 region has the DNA TGTGCCATCATGCCCGGGGACGGTTCCGGAAACACCATATATTTT. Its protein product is CAIMPGDGSGNTIYF.

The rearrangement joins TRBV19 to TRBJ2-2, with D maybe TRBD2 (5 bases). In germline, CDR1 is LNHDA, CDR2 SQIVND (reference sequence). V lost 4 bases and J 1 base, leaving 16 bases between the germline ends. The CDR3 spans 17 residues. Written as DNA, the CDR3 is TGTGCCAGTAGTACCTCCCTAGGAGGATGGAACACCGGGGAGCTGTTTTTT. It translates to CASSTSLGGWNTGELFF.

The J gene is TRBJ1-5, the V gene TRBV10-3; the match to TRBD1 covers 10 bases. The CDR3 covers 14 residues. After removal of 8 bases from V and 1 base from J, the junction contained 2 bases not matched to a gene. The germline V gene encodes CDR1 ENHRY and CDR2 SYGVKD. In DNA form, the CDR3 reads TGTGCCATCGGGGACAGGGGAAGCAATCAGCCCCAGCATTTT. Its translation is CAIGDRGSNQPQHF.

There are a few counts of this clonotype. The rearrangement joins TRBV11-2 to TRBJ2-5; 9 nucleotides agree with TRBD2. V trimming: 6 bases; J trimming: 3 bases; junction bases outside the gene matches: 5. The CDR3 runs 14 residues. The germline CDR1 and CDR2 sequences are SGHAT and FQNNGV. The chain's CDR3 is CASSSIAGEETQYF. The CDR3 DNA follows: TGTGCCAGCAGTTCGATAGCGGGAGAAGAGACCCAGTACTTC.